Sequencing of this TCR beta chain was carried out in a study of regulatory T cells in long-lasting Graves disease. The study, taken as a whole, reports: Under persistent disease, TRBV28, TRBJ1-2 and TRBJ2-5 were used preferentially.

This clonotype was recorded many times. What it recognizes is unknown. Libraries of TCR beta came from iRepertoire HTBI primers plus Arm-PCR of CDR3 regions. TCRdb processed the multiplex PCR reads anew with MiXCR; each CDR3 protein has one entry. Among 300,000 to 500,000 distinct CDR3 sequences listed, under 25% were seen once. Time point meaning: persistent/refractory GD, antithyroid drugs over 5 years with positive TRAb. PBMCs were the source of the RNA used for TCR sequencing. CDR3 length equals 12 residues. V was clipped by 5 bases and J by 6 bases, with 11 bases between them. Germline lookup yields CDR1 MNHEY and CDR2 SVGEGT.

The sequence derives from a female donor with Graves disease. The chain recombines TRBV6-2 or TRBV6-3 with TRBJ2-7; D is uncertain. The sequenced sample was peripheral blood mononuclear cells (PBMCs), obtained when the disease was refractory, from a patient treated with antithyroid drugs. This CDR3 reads CASSEVMSEQYF. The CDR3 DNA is TGTGCCAGCAGTGAAGTTATGTCCGAGCAGTACTTC.